Sequencing of this T cell receptor (beta chain) was carried out in a study of graft-versus-host responses after intestinal transplantation. Assay used: immunoSEQ multiplex PCR; TCRdb lists only in-frame clones, some missing. In the table there are approximately 94,000 clones, roughly 87% of which are singletons. General study points: GvH clonotypes were identified within recipient marrow, with a subset emerging first in ileum or blood.

The CDR3 loop spans 15 amino acids. V was shortened by 1 base and J by 0 bases, with 9 bases between the two germline ends. Germline CDR1 SGHTA, CDR2 FQGNSA. With regard to this clone: Its antigen is not identified.

Sample: unstimulated CD4+ T cells sorted from spleen or lymph node cells, taken before transplant. The sequence came from a human donor who was the organ donor for an intestinal transplant. This chain connects TRBV7-2 to TRBJ1-1, with D uncertain. CDR3 DNA sequence: TGTGCCAGCAGCTTAGTAGCTGGGATGAACACTGAAGCTTTCTTT. Its translation: CASSLVAGMNTEAFF.